This T cell receptor beta chain derives from a study of Ad26.COV2.S vaccination and SARS-CoV-2 variants. The V end lost 5 bases, the J end lost 7 bases, and 17 bases lay between the germline ends. Germline lookup yields CDR1 LNHDA and CDR2 SQIVND (reference sequence). CDR3 size: 14 residues. Documented treatment: some 20 received Ad26.COV2.S at low or high dose, single or two shots; 5 received placebo; per-sample allocation not given. The samples date from day 63 after the first vaccine or placebo injection. The repertoire was sequenced with immunoSEQ multiplex PCR; TCRdb's copy has only in-frame clones and lacks some. The sample lists some 420,000 clones; around nine tenths were seen once.

The chain links TRBV19 to TRBJ2-5; D ambiguous. The clonotype was recovered from a person between 18 and 65 years old who received the Ad26.COV2.S COVID-19 vaccine or a placebo. The input for sequencing was peripheral blood, taken in a trial of Ad26.COV2.S vaccine versus placebo. The CDR3, as DNA: TGTGCCAGTAGTGAAATAGAAGGATTGAGGACCCAGTACTTC. Its translation: CASSEIEGLRTQYF. Using reference TRBV19 and TRBJ2-5 for the parts outside the CDR3, the full variable domain is DGGITQSPKYLFRKEGQNVTLSCEQNLNHDAMYWYRQDPGQGLRLIYYSQIVNDFQKGDIAEGYSVSREKKESFPLTVTSAQKNPTAFYLCASSEIEGLRTQYFGPGTRLLVL.